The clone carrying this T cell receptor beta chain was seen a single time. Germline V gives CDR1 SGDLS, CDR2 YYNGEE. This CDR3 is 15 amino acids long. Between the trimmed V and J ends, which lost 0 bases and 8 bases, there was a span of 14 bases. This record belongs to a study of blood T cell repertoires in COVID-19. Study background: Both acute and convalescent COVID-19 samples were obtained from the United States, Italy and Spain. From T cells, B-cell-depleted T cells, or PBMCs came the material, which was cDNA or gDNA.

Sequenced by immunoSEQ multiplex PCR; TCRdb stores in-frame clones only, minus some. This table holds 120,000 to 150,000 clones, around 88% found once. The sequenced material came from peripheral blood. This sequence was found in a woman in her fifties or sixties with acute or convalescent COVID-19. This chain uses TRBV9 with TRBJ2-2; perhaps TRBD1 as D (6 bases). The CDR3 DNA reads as TGTGCCAGCAGCGTAGATGCAGGGGACGTGGGGGAGCTGTTTTTT. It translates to CASSVDAGDVGELFF.